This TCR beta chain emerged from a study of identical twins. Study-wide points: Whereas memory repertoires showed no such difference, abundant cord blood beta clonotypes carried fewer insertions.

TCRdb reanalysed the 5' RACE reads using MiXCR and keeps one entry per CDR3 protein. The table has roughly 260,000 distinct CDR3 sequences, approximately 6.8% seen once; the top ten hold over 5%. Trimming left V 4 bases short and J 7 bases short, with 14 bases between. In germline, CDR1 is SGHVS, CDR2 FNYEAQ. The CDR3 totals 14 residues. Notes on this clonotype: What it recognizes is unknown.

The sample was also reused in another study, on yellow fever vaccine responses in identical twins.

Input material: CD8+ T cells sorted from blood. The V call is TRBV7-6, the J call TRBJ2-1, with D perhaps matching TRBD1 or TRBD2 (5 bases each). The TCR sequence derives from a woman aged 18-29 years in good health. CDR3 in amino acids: CASSSDLGVNEQFF. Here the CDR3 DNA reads TGTGCCAGCAGCTCCGACCTGGGGGTGAATGAGCAGTTCTTC.